Here is one T cell receptor (beta chain) with its context. This entry belongs to a study of OX40 agonist ivuxolimab in advanced cancers. Across the whole study: Participants averaged approximately 65 years of age (range 23 to 79) and were about 85% male.

Profiled with immunoSEQ multiplex PCR; TCRdb holds only in-frame clones, not every one. Among roughly 70,000 clones listed, roughly 85% were seen once. Trimming left V 4 bases short and J 14 bases short, with 13 bases between. Germline V lookup: CDR1 SNHLY, CDR2 FYNNEI. The CDR3 sequence is 11 residues long. The clonotype originates from an adult with an advanced solid tumor such as melanoma, head and neck, liver or kidney cancer. This material consisted of CD4+ or CD8+ T cells sorted from blood, taken in a trial of the OX40 agonist ivuxolimab. The chain links TRBV2 to TRBJ2-3, with D possibly being TRBD2 (5 bases). The CDR3 loop is CASSGLARSYF. CDR3 bases: TGTGCCAGCAGTGGGTTAGCGAGGTCGTATTTT.